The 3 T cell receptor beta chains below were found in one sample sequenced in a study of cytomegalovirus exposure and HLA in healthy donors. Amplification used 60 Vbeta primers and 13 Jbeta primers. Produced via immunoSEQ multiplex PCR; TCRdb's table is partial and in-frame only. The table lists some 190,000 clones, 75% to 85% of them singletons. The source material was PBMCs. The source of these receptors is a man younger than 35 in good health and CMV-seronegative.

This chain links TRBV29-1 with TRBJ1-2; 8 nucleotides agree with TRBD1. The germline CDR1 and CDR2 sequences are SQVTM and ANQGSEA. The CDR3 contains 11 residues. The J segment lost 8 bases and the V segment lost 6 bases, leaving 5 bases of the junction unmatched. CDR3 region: CSVRQGRGYTF. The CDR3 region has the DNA TGCAGCGTCCGACAGGGGAGAGGCTACACCTTC.

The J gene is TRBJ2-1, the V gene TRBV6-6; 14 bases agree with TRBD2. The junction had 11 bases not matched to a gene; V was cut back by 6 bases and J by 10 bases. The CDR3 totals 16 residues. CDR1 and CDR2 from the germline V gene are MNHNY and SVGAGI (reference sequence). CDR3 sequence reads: CASSTYGTSGSGEQFF. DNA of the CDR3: TGTGCCAGCAGCACTTACGGGACTAGCGGGAGTGGAGAGCAGTTCTTC.

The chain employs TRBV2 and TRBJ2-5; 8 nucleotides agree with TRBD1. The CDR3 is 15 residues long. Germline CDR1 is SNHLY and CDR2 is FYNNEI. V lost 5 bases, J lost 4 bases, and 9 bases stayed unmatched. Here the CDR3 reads CASSPGDRGRETQYF. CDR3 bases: TGTGCCAGCAGTCCGGGAGACAGGGGCCGAGAGACCCAGTACTTC.